The clone carrying this TCR beta chain was detected a few times. Its specificity is not known. This specimen belongs to a study of CD8 T cells in ankylosing spondylitis. Making the TCR beta libraries involved quantitative 5'-RACE with molecular barcodes. TCRdb analysed the 5' RACE reads with MiXCR anew, one entry per CDR3 protein. The data contain some 840,000 distinct CDR3 sequences, 10% to 15% of them singletons. The V end was cut by 1 base, the J end by 3 bases, with 18 bases between. Germline CDR1 and CDR2: SGHTA and FQGNSA. The CDR3 covers 17 residues. Study outcomes and limitations: In synovial fluid and blood from reactive arthritis, some motif variants were previously reported. As reported, disease-linked clones showed significant enrichment in matched ankylosing spondylitis synovial fluid. A motif in TCR beta, a set of under ten highly homologous variants, appeared characteristic of ankylosing spondylitis blood.

The genes are TRBV7-2 and TRBJ1-2; no reliable D call. The receptor's source is a male donor with ankylosing spondylitis. The sample consisted of blood, either unsorted or a sorted T cell fraction (not recorded which). CDR3 coding DNA: TGTGCCAGCAGCTTAGTCTGGCGGGCCGGGATAGACTATGGCTACACCTTC. Its protein product is CASSLVWRAGIDYGYTF.